This T cell receptor (beta chain) was documented in a study of CD8 T cells in ankylosing spondylitis. Study-wide results and caveats: For ankylosing spondylitis blood, a TCR beta motif of under 10 highly homologous variants appeared characteristic.

Via MiXCR, TCRdb re-called the 5' RACE reads, giving one row per CDR3 protein. The sample comprises about 800,000 distinct CDR3 sequences, 12% of which are singletons, and 0.51% rests with the top ten. Per germline, CDR1 ENHRY and CDR2 SYGVKD. Losses at the gene ends were 4 bases for V and 2 bases for J; bases not matched to a gene: 5. There are 15 residues in the CDR3. This clonotype was observed a few times. Its target is not known. The chain couples TRBV10-3 to TRBJ1-2; 9 nucleotides line up with TRBD1. The clonotype was recovered from a male donor with ankylosing spondylitis. The sequencing sample was made of blood, either unsorted or a sorted T cell fraction (not recorded which). This CDR3 is CAISGPGQGNYGYTF. The DNA of the CDR3 is TGTGCCATCAGTGGACCGGGACAGGGAAACTATGGCTACACCTTC.